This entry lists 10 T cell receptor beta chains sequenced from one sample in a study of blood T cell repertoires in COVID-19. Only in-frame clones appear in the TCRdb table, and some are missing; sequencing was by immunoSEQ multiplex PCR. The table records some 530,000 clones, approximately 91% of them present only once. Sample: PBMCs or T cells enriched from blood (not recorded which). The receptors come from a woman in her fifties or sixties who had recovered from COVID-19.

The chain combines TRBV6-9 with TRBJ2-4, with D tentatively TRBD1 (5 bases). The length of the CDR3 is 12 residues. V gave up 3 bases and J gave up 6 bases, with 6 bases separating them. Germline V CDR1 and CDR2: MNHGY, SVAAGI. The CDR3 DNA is TGTGCCAGCAGTTACCAGGGAAACATTCAGTACTTC. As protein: CASSYQGNIQYF.

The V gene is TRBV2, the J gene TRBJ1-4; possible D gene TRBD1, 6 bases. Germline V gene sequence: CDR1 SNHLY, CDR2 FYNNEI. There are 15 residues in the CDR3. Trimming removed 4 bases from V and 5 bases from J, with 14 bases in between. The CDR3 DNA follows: TGTGCCAGCAGTGTCCGAGGGGGGGCCAATGAAAAACTGTTTTTT. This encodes CASSVRGGANEKLFF.

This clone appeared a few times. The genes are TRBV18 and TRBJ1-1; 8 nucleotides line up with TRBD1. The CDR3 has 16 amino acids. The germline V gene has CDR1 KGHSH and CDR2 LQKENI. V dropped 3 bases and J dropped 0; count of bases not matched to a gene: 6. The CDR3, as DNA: TGTGCCAGCTCACCTCAGGGGGCTCAAATGAACACTGAAGCTTTCTTT. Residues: CASSPQGAQMNTEAFF.

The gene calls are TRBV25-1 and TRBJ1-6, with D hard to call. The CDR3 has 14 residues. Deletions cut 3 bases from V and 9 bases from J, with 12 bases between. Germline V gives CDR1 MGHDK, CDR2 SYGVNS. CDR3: CASSDPGWSSPLHF. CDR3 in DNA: TGTGCCAGCAGTGACCCGGGATGGAGTTCACCCCTCCACTTT.

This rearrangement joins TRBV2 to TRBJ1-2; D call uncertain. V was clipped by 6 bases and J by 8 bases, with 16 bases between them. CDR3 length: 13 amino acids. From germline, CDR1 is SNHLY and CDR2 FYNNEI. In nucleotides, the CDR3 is TGTGCCAGCAGCGGGGATCCCTCAGGAGGCTACACCTTC. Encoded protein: CASSGDPSGGYTF.

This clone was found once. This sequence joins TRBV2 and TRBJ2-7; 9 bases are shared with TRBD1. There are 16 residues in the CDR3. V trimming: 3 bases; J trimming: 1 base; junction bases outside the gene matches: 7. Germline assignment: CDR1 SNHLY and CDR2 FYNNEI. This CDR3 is CASSEEGTGNSYEQYF. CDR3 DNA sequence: TGTGCCAGCAGTGAGGAGGGGACAGGGAATTCCTACGAGCAGTACTTC. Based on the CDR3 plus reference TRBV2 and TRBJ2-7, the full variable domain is EPEVTQTPSHQVTQMGQEVILRCVPISNHLYFYWYRQILGQKVEFLVSFYNNEISEKSEIFDDQFSVERPDGSNFTLKIRSTKLEDSAMYFCASSEEGTGNSYEQYFGPGTRLTVT.

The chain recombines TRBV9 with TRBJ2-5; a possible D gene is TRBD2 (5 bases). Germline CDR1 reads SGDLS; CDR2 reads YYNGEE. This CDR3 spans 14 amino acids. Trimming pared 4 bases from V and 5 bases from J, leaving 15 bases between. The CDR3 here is CASSPGGGGETQYF. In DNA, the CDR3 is TGTGCCAGCAGCCCCGGAGGAGGCGGGGAGACCCAGTACTTC.

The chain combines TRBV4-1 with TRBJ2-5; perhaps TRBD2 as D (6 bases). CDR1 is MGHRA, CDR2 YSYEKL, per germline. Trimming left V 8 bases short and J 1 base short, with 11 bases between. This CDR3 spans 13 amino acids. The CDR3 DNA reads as TGCGCCAGCGCTCGGGGGATCCAAGAGACCCAGTACTTC. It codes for CASARGIQETQYF.

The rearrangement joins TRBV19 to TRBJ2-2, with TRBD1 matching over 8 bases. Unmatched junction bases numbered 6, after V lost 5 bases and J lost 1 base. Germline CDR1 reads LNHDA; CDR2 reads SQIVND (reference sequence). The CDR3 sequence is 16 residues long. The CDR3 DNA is TGTGCCAGTAGTCCCCGGACAGGGCGGAACACCGGGGAGCTGTTTTTT. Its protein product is CASSPRTGRNTGELFF.

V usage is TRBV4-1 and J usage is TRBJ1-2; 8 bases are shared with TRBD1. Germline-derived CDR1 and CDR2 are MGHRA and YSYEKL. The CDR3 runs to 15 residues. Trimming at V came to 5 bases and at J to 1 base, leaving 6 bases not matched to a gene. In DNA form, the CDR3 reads TGCGCCAGCAGCTTAGGACAGGGTGATAACTATGGCTACACCTTC. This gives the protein CASSLGQGDNYGYTF.